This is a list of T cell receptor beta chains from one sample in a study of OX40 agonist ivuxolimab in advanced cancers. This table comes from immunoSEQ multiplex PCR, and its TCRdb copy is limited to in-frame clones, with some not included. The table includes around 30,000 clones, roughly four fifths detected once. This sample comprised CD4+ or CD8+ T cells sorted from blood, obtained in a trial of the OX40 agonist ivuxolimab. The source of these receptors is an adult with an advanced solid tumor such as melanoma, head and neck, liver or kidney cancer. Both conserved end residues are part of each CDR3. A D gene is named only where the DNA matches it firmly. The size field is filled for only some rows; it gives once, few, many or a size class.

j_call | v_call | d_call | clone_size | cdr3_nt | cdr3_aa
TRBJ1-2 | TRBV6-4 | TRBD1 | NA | TGTGCCAGCAGTGACCCGGACAGGGGGGGCTATGGCTACACCTTC | CASSDPDRGGYGYTF
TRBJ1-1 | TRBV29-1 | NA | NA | TGCAGCGTTGACCGGGGGACTGAAGCTTTCTTT | CSVDRGTEAFF
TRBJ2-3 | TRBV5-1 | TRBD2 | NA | TGCGCCAGCAGCTTCAAAATAGCGGGGTCCGCAGATACGCAGTATTTT | CASSFKIAGSADTQYF
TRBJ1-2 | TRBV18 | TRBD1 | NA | TGTGCCAGCTCACCAGCTCAGGGGGCTTTGGATGGCTACACCTTC | CASSPAQGALDGYTF
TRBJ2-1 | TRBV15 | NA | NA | TGTGCCACCAGCAGAGATCCGGGAAGGGGACGGTTGGCGTACAATGAGCAGTTCTTC | CATSRDPGRGRLAYNEQFF
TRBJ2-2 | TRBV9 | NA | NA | TGTGCCAGCAGCGTAGGGTTCTCCGGGGAGCTGTTTTTT | CASSVGFSGELFF
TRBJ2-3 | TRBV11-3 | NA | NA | TGTGCCAGCAGTCTAACGGGTACAGATACGCAGTATTTT | CASSLTGTDTQYF
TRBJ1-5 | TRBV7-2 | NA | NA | TGTGCCAGCAGCTTAGAGGGGGTTCAGCCCCAGCATTTT | CASSLEGVQPQHF
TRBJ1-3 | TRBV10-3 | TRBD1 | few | TGTGCCATCAGTTCGGGACAGGGGGCAAACACCATATATTTT | CAISSGQGANTIYF
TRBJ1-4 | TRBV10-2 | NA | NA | TGCGCCAGCCGAGATGAAAAACTGTTTTTT | CASRDEKLFF
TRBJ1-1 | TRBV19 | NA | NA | TGTGCCAGTAGTCCACAGACGTGGACTGAAGCTTTCTTT | CASSPQTWTEAFF
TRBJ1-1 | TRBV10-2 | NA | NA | TGCGCCAGCAAGGACGGGCCTGGGTTAGCTTTCTTT | CASKDGPGLAFF
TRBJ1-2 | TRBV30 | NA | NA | TGTGCCTGGAGTGCACAGGGAAACTATGGCTACACCTTC | CAWSAQGNYGYTF
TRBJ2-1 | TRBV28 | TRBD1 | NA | TGTGCCAGCAGTAAACCTGGGACAGGGGCGTACAATGAGCAGTTCTTC | CASSKPGTGAYNEQFF
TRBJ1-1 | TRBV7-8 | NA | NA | TGTGCCAGCAGCTTATACGGGGAAGCTTTCTTT | CASSLYGEAFF
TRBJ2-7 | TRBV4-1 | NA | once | TGCGCCAGCAGCCAAGATTCGGGGTCGAGGATCGGAAACGAGCAGTACTTC | CASSQDSGSRIGNEQYF
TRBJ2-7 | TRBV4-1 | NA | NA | TGCGCCAGCAGCCAAGGGGTAGGCTGGGAGCAGTACTTC | CASSQGVGWEQYF
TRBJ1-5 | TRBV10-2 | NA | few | TGCGCCAGCAGTGAGGGGTGGGAGAATCAGCCCCAGCATTTT | CASSEGWENQPQHF
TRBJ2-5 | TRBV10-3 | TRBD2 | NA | TGTGCCATCAGTCCAACGAATCTGGGGGGGAGGGAGACCCAGTACTTC | CAISPTNLGGRETQYF
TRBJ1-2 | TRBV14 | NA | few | TGTGCCAGCAGCCAAGTAGGCAGGGCCTCTAACTATGGCTACACCTTC | CASSQVGRASNYGYTF
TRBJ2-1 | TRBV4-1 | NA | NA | TGCGCCAGCAGCCAAGATCATCGGGAGAGCTCCTACAATGAGCAGTTCTTC | CASSQDHRESSYNEQFF
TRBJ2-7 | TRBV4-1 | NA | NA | TGCGCCAGCAGCCAAGATCTAAACAGGGACCCTGACGAGCAGTACTTC | CASSQDLNRDPDEQYF
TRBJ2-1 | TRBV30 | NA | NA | TGTGCCTGGAGTGTGGGGACACTGGGCGATGAGCAGTTCTTC | CAWSVGTLGDEQFF
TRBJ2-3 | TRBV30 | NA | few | TGTGCCTGGAGTGGACTATTGGATACGCAGTATTTT | CAWSGLLDTQYF
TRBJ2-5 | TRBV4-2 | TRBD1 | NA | TGTGCCAGCAGCCCGACAGGGGACGGAAAGACCCAGTACTTC | CASSPTGDGKTQYF
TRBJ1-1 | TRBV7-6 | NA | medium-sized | TGTGCCAGCAGCTCCGGGACATTTAACACTGAAGCTTTCTTT | CASSSGTFNTEAFF
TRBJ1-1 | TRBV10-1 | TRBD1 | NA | TGCGCCAGCAGTGGGTCCCCGGGACAGGGCACTGAAGCTTTCTTT | CASSGSPGQGTEAFF
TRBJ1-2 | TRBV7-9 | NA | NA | TGTGCCAGCAGCCGCGACACTTATGGCTACACCTTC | CASSRDTYGYTF
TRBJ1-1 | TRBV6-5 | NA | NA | TGTGCCAGCAGTTACTTACAGGGCCAAGCTTTCTTT | CASSYLQGQAFF
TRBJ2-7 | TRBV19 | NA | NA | TGTGCCAGTTCACCAAATCCCCTGGGCTACGAGCAGTACTTC | CASSPNPLGYEQYF
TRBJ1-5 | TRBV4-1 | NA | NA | TGCGCCAGCAGCCAATTACAGAATCAGCCCCAGCATTTT | CASSQLQNQPQHF
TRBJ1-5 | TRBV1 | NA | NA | TGCACCAGCAGCCAGGAAAGGGGGCATCAGCCCCAGCATTTT | CTSSQERGHQPQHF
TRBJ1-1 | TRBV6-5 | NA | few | TGTGCCAGTTGTAGAACTGGCAGGAACACTGAAGCTTTCTTT | CASCRTGRNTEAFF
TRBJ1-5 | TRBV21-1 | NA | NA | TGTGCCAGCAGCAAAGTTGGGGGCCGAGGCAATCAGCCCCAGCATTTT | CASSKVGGRGNQPQHF
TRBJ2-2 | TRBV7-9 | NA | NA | TGTGCCAGCGTACTAGGGAGTTGGACCGGGGAGCTGTTTTTT | CASVLGSWTGELFF
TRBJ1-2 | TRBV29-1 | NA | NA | TGCAGCGTTGAAGCAACTTATACTAGTGGCTACACCTTC | CSVEATYTSGYTF
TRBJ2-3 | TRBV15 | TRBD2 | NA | TGTGCCACCAGCAGTGCTGATAGCGGGGGGCAGTATTTT | CATSSADSGGQYF
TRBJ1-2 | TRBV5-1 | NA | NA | TGCGCCAGCAGCGGGGGTCCTAACTATGGCTACACCTTC | CASSGGPNYGYTF
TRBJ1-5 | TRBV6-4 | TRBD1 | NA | TGTGCCAGCAGTCCGGACAGGGGGCAGCCCCAGCATTTT | CASSPDRGQPQHF
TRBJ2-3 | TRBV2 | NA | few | TGTGCCAGCAGAGTCAGGATGGCAGATACGCAGTATTTT | CASRVRMADTQYF
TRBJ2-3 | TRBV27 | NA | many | TGTGCCAGCAGTTTAATGACTAGTCCCACAGATACGCAGTATTTT | CASSLMTSPTDTQYF
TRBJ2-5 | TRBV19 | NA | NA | TGTGCCAGTAGGCCTACCGGGACAACTAAAGAGACCCAGTACTTC | CASRPTGTTKETQYF
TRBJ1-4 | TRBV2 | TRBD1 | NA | TGTGCCAGCAGTACAACAGGGGGCAATGAAAAACTGTTTTTT | CASSTTGGNEKLFF
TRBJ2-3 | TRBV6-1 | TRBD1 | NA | TGTGCCAGCAGTGACGGACAGGGGCTTGCAGATACGCAGTATTTT | CASSDGQGLADTQYF
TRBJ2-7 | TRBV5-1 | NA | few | TGCGCCAGCAGCCCCGGGACGGTCGAGCCCTACGAGCAGTACTTC | CASSPGTVEPYEQYF
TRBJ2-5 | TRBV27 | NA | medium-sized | TGTGCCAGCAGTTCGAGCACGGAGACCCAGTACTTC | CASSSSTETQYF
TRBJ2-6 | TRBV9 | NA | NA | TGTGCCAGCAGCGCAACCGGGACAACTAGCTCTGGGGCCAACGTCCTGACTTTC | CASSATGTTSSGANVLTF